These 6 T cell receptor beta chains originate from one sample sequenced in a study of identical twins. TCRdb analysed the 5' RACE reads with MiXCR anew, one entry per CDR3 protein. This sample yields 400,000 or so distinct CDR3 sequences, of which 9% are seen a single time; under 10% belongs to the top ten. Sequencing was carried out using naive T cells sorted from blood. The receptors come from a woman aged 50 to 60 in good health.

The table lists this clonotype with many counts. The genes are TRBV5-1 and TRBJ1-1, with TRBD1 matching 9 bases. In germline, CDR1 is SGHRS, CDR2 YFSETQ. V was clipped by 4 bases and J by 4 bases; unmatched bases: 23. The CDR3 is 20 residues long. The CDR3 loop is CASSATSSQGQGRLGTEAFF. DNA of the CDR3: TGCGCCAGCAGCGCAACTTCCTCTCAGGGACAGGGACGGTTGGGCACTGAAGCTTTCTTT.

This clonotype was counted many times. J is TRBJ1-5 and V is TRBV24-1; D is perhaps TRBD1 (5 bases). Looked up from germline, CDR1 is KGHDR and CDR2 is SFDVKD. V dropped 9 bases and J dropped 4 bases, with 18 bases sitting between them. The CDR3 has 15 amino acids. CDR3 residues: CATGAGNRRNQPQHF. CDR3 nucleotide sequence: TGTGCCACCGGCGCTGGAAACAGGAGAAATCAGCCCCAGCATTTT.

This clonotype was found many times. The chain carries TRBV12-3 or TRBV12-4 and TRBJ1-2; TRBD1 might be the D (5 bases). This CDR3 comprises 13 residues. The V end lost 3 bases, the J end lost 4 bases, and 9 bases lay between the germline ends. CDR3 amino acids: CASSFRGSYGYTF. DNA of the CDR3: TGTGCCAGCAGTTTCCGGGGGAGCTATGGCTACACCTTC.

This clonotype showed up just a few times. V gene TRBV12-3 or TRBV12-4 combines with J gene TRBJ2-7; 9 bases match TRBD1. The CDR3 covers 15 residues. J was trimmed by 2 bases and V by 5 bases; bases with no gene match: 7. The CDR3 sequence: CASSHPRTGAYEQYF. The CDR3 DNA reads as TGTGCCAGCAGTCACCCTAGGACAGGGGCCTACGAGCAGTACTTC.

The rearrangement joins TRBV5-1 to TRBJ1-1; a weak D match, TRBD1 (5 bases). The length of the CDR3 is 15 residues. Trimming stripped 6 bases from V and 1 base from J, with 16 bases between. CDR1 and CDR2 from the germline V gene are SGHRS and YFSETQ. In DNA, the CDR3 is TGCGCCAGCACCAATGAGGGACGTTCGAACACTGAAGCTTTCTTT. This gives the protein CASTNEGRSNTEAFF.

The rearrangement links TRBV27 to TRBJ2-7, with D hard to call. Per the germline V gene, CDR1 is MNHEY and CDR2 is SMNVEV (reference sequence). The CDR3 totals 12 residues. Deletions cut 6 bases from V and 3 bases from J, with 9 bases between. The CDR3 sequence: CASRGSVYEQYF. The CDR3, as DNA: TGTGCCAGCAGAGGGTCAGTCTACGAGCAGTACTTC.